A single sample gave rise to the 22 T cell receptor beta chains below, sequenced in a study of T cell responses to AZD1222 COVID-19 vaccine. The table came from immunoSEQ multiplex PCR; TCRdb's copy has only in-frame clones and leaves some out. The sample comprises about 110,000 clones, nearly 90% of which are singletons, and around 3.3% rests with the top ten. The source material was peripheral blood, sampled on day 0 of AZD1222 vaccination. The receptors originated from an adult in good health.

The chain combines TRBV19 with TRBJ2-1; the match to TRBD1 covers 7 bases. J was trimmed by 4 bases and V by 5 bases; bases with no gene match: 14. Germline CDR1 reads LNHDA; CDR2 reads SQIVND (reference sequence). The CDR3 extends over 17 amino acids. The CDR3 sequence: CASSVSPTGEVYNEQFF. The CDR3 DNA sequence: TGTGCCAGTAGTGTCTCCCCCACAGGGGAAGTGTACAATGAGCAGTTCTTC.

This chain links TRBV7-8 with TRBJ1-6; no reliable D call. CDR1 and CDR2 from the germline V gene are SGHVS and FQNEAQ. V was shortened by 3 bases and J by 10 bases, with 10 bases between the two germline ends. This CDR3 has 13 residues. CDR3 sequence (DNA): TGTGCCAGCAGCTTCGGACCGAACTCACCCCTCCACTTT. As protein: CASSFGPNSPLHF. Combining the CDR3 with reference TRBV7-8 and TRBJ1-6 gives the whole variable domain GAGVSQSPRYKVAKRGQDVALRCDPISGHVSLFWYQQALGQGPEFLTYFQNEAQLDKSGLPSDRFFAERPEGSVSTLKIQRTQQEDSAVYLCASSFGPNSPLHFGNGTRLTVT.

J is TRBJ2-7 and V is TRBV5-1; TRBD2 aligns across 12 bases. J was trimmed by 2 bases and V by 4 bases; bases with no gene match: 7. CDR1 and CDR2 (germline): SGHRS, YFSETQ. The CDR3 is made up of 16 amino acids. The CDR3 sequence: CASSPGTSGRAYEQYF. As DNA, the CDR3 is TGCGCCAGCAGCCCCGGGACTAGCGGGCGAGCCTACGAGCAGTACTTC.

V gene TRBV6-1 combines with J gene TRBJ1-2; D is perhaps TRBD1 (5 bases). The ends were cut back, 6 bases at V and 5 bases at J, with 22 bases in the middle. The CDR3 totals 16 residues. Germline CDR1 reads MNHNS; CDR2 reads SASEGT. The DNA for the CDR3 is TGTGCCAGCAGAGAACGGGGAGGGGCGGCCGGATATGGCTACACCTTC. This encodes CASRERGGAAGYGYTF.

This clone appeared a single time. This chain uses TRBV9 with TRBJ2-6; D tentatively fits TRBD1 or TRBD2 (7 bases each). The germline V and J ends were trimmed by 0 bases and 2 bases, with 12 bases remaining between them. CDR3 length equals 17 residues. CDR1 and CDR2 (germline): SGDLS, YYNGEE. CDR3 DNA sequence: TGTGCCAGCAGCGTAGTCCCAGGGGGGGCTGGGGCCAACGTCCTGACTTTC. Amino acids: CASSVVPGGAGANVLTF.

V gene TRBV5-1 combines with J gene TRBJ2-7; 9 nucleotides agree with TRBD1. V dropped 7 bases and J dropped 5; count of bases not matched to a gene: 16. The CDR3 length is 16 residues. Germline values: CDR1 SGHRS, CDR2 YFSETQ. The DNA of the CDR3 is TGCGCCAGCTCCCCGGGACAGGGACAGGGAATCAACGAGCAGTACTTC. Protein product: CASSPGQGQGINEQYF. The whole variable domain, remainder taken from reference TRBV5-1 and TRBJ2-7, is KAGVTQTPRYLIKTRGQQVTLSCSPISGHRSVSWYQQTPGQGLQFLFEYFSETQRNKGNFPGRFSGRQFSNSRSEMNVSTLELGDSALYLCASSPGQGQGINEQYFGPGTRLTVT.

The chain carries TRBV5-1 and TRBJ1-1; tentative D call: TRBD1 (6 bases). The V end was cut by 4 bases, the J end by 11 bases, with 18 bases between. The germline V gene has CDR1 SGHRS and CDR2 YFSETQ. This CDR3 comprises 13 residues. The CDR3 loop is CASSPETEGVAFF. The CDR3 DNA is TGCGCCAGCAGCCCGGAGACCGAGGGGGTTGCTTTCTTT.

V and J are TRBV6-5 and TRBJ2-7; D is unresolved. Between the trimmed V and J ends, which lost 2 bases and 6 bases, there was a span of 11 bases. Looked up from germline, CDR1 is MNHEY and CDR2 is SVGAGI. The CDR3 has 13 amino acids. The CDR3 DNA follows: TGTGCCAGCAGTTACGCCCACCAGGTCGAGCAGTACTTC. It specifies CASSYAHQVEQYF.

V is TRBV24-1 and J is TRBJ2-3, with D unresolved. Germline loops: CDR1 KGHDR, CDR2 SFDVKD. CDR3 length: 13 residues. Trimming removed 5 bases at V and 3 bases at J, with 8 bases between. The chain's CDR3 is CATSAGQTDTQYF. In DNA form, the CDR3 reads TGTGCCACCAGTGCGGGTCAAACAGATACGCAGTATTTT.

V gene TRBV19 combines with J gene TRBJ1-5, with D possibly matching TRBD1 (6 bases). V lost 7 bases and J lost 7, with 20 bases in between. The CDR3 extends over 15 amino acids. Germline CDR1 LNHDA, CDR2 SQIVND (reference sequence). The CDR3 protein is CASILSPTGQQPQHF. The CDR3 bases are TGTGCCAGTATACTATCCCCGACAGGCCAACAGCCCCAGCATTTT.

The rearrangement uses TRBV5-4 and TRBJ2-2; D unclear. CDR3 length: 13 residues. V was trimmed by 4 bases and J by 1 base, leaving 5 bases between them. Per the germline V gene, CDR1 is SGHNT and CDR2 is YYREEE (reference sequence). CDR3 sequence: CASSIRNTGELFF. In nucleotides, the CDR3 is TGTGCCAGCAGCATTAGGAACACCGGGGAGCTGTTTTTT. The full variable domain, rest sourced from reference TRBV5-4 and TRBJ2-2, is ETGVTQSPTHLIKTRGQQVTLRCSSQSGHNTVSWYQQALGQGPQFIFQYYREEENGRGNFPPRFSGLQFPNYSSELNVNALELDDSALYLCASSIRNTGELFFGEGSRLTVL.

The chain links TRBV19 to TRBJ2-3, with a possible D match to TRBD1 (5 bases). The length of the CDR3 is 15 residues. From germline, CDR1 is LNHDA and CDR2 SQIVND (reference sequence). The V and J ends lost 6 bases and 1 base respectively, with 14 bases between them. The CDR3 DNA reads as TGTGCCAGTAGCAACGAAGGGGTGGGCACAGATACGCAGTATTTT. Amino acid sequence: CASSNEGVGTDTQYF.

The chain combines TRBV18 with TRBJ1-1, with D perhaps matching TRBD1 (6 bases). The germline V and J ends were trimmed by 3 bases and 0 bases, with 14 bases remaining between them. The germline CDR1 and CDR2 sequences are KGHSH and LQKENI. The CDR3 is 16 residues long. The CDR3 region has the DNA TGTGCCAGCTCACCCTCTACAGGGCGCATGAACACTGAAGCTTTCTTT. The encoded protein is CASSPSTGRMNTEAFF.

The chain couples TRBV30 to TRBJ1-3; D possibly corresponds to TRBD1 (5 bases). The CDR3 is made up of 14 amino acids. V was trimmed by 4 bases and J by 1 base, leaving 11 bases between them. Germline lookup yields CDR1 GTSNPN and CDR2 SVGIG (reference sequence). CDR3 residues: CAWNPGPSGNTIYF. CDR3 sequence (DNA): TGTGCCTGGAATCCAGGGCCGTCTGGAAACACCATATATTTT.

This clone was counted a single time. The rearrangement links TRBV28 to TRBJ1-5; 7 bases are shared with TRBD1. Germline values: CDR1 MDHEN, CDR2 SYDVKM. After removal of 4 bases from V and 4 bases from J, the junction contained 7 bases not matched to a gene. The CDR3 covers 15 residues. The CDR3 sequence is CASSSTGARNQPQHF. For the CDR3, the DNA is TGTGCCAGCAGTTCCACAGGGGCTCGGAATCAGCCCCAGCATTTT.

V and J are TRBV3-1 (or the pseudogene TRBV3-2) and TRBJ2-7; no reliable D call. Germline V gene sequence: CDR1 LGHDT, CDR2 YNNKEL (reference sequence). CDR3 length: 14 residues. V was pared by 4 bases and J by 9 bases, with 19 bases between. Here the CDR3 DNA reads TGTGCCAGCAGCCCCGGGTTCCAGGCTGACGGGCAGTACTTC. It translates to CASSPGFQADGQYF.

The CDR3 region has the DNA TGTGCCAGCAGGCGAAGGGTGGCTGACCGGGGGTACGAGCAGTACTTC. This translates into CASRRRVADRGYEQYF. The chain uses TRBV28 and TRBJ2-7; tentatively, D is TRBD2 (6 bases). Per germline, CDR1 MDHEN and CDR2 SYDVKM. V was shortened by 6 bases and J by 4 bases, with 22 bases between the two germline ends. This CDR3 comprises 16 residues. The whole variable domain, remainder taken from reference TRBV28 and TRBJ2-7, is DVKVTQSSRYLVKRTGEKVFLECVQDMDHENMFWYRQDPGLGLRLIYFSYDVKMKEKGDIPEGYSVSREKKERFSLILESASTNQTSMYLCASRRRVADRGYEQYFGPGTRLTVT.

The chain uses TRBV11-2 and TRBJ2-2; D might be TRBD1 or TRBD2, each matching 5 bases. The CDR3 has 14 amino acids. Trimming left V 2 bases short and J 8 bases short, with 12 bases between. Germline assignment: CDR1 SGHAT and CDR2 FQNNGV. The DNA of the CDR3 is TGTGCCAGCAGCTTAATGTCTGGGGGAGGGGAGCTGTTTTTT. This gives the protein CASSLMSGGGELFF. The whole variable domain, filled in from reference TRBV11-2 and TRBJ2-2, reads EAGVAQSPRYKIIEKRQSVAFWCNPISGHATLYWYQQILGQGPKLLIQFQNNGVVDDSQLPKDRFSAERLKGVDSTLKIQPAKLEDSAVYLCASSLMSGGGELFFGEGSRLTVL.

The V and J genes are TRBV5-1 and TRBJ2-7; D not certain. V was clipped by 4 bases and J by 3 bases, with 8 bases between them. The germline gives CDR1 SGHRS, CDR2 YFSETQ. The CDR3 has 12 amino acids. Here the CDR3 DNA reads TGCGCCAGCAGCGTGCCCAGCTACGAGCAGTACTTC. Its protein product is CASSVPSYEQYF.

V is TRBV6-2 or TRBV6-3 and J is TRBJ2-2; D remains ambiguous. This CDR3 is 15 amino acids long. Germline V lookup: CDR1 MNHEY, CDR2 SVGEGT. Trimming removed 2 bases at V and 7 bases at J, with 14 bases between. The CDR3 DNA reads TGTGCCAGCAGTTACCCGGGCCGAATAAACGGGGAGCTGTTTTTT. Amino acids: CASSYPGRINGELFF.

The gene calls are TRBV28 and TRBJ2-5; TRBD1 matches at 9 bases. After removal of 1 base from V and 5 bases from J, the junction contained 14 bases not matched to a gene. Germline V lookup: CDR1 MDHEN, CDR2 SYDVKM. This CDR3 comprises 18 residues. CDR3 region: CASSLSLPGQGPRETQYF. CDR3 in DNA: TGTGCCAGCAGTTTATCCCTACCGGGACAGGGTCCACGGGAGACCCAGTACTTC.

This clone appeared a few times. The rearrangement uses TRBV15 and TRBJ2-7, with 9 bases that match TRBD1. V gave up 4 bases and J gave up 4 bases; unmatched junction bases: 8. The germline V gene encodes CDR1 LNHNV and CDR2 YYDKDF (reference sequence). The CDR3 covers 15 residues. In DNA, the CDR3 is TGTGCCACCAGCACGCCCGGACAGGGGAATTACGAGCAGTACTTC. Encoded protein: CATSTPGQGNYEQYF.